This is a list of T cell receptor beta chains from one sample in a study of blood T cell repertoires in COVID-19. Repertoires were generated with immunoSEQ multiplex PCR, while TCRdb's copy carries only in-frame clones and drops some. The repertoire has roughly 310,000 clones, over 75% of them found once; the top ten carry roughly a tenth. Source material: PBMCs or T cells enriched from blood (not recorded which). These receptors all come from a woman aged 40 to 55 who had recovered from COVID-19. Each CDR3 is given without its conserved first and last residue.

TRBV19 ASSINRGNEQF
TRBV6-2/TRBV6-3 ASSPWGPNTGELF
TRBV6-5 ASSYGTSGRIGEQY
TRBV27 ASSLGLANTGELF
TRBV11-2 ASSPLLGSYEQY
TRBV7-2 ASSLGGQAKNIQY
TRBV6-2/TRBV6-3 ASSPPKTSGRNEQF
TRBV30 AWIPFEGGYT
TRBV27 ASSSGQAPYEQY
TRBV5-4 ASSSRRGTSGDNEQF
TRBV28 ASSTTQGPSNYGYT
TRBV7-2 ASSYILRTAQETQY
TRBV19 ASSIGQGWIYGYT
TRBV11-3 ASSSRQGPQETQY
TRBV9 ASSEQGLDEQF
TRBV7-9 ASSFANQPQH
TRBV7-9 ASSSPRGTDTQY
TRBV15 ATSRLRTVNNEQF
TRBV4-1 ASSHPGTSGRNEQF
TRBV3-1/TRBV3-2 ASSWTGVNEKLF
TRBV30 ACQDSPLGGYT
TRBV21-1 ASSSPGQVPYEQY
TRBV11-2 ASSVVAGGPYEQY
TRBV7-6 ASRTGSSTDTQY
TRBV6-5 ASSLNWDRGYEQY
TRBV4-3 ASSPGTGNTEAF
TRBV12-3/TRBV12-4 ASSFLNQPQH
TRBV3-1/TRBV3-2 ASSEGQGAYGYT
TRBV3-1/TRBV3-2 ASSRRGQGYEQY
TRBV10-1 ASSFGQGANTIY
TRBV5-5 ASAAGGPKTQY
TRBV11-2 ASSSRGEAF
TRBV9 ASSPRETIAGGLHEQF
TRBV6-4 ASREARITHSYEQY
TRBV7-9 ASSLAPPGGGVYNEQF